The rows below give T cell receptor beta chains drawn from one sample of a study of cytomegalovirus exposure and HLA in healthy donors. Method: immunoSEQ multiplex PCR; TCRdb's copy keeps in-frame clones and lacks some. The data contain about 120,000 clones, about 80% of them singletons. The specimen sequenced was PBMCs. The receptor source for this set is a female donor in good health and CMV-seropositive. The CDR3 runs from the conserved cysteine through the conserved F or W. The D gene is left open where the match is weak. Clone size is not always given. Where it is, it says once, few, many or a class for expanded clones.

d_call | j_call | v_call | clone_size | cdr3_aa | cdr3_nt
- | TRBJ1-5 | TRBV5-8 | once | CASSFYQGDQPQHF | TGTGCCAGCAGCTTCTACCAGGGCGACCAGCCCCAGCATTTT
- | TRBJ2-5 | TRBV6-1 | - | CASSPRTVQETQYF | TGTGCCAGCAGTCCTAGGACAGTCCAAGAGACCCAGTACTTC
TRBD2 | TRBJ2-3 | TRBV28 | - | CASSLWGGGTDTQYF | TGTGCCAGCAGTTTATGGGGCGGGGGTACAGATACGCAGTATTTT
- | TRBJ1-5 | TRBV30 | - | CAWSVGDSNQPQHF | TGTGCCTGGAGTGTAGGAGATAGCAATCAGCCCCAGCATTTT
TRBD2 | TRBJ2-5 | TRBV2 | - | CASSGASGGGQETQYF | TGTGCCAGCAGTGGGGCTAGCGGGGGGGGACAAGAGACCCAGTACTTC
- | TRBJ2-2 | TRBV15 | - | CATSRARTGELFF | TGTGCCACCAGCAGAGCCCGGACCGGGGAGCTGTTTTTT
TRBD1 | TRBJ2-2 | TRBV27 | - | CASSHAGGYTGELFF | TGTGCCAGCAGCCACGCAGGGGGCTACACCGGGGAGCTGTTTTTT
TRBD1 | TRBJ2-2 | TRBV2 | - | CASSRDREKTGELFF | TGTGCCAGCAGTCGGGACAGGGAAAAGACCGGGGAGCTGTTTTTT
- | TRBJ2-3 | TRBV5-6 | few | CASSRGTDTQYF | TGTGCCAGCAGCCGAGGGACAGATACGCAGTATTTT
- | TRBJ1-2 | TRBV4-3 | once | CASSQARGGSEGYTF | TGCGCCAGCAGCCAAGCCAGGGGTGGGTCCGAAGGCTACACCTTC
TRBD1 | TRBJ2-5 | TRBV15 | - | CATSRDQGTGQTQYF | TGTGCCACCAGCAGAGACCAAGGGACAGGGCAGACCCAGTACTTC